Sequencing of this TCR beta chain was carried out in a study of PD-L1 blockade in urothelial cancer. Method: immunoSEQ multiplex PCR; TCRdb's copy keeps in-frame clones and lacks some. The sample includes approximately 28,000 clones, 84% seen only once; the top ten take 3%. This clone was detected only a few times. Indicated time point: peripheral blood 6 weeks after treatment start. The sequences come from PBMCs, collected around atezolizumab (anti-PD-L1) treatment. The TCR was taken from a man aged 65-85 years with urothelial cancer.

The CDR3 DNA sequence: TGTGCCAGCAGCTCGACCCCAGGGACAGGGACTGAAGCTTTCTTT. Encoded protein: CASSSTPGTGTEAFF. The rearrangement joins TRBV7-2 to TRBJ1-1; 9 bases fit TRBD1. J was trimmed by 5 bases and V by 4 bases; bases with no gene match: 8. Germline loops: CDR1 SGHTA, CDR2 FQGNSA. The CDR3 loop spans 15 amino acids.